The 30 T cell receptor beta chains below all came from one sample that was sequenced in a study of Ad26.COV2.S vaccination and SARS-CoV-2 variants. Treatment here: about 20 received Ad26.COV2.S at low or high dose, single or two shots; about 5 received placebo; per-sample allocation not given. Sampling occurred on day 63 after the first vaccine or placebo injection. Assay used: immunoSEQ multiplex PCR; TCRdb lists only in-frame clones, some missing. The table lists hundreds of thousands of clones, roughly 90% of them singletons. The input for sequencing was peripheral blood, taken in a trial of Ad26.COV2.S vaccine versus placebo. The origin of the receptors is a person aged 18-60 years who received the Ad26.COV2.S COVID-19 vaccine or a placebo.

This clone appeared many times. The chain carries TRBV12-3 or TRBV12-4 and TRBJ1-1; D gene ambiguous. This CDR3 contains 12 residues. Deletions cut 5 bases from V and 8 bases from J, with 12 bases between. For the CDR3, the DNA is TGTGCCAGCAGTCCCCCCGCCCCCGAAGCTTTCTTT. This gives the protein CASSPPAPEAFF.

V usage is TRBV2 and J usage is TRBJ1-2; the match to TRBD1 covers 8 bases. Germline V gene data show CDR1 as SNHLY and CDR2 as FYNNEI. Losses at the gene ends were 6 bases for V and 4 bases for J; bases not matched to a gene: 4. The CDR3 length is 13 residues. The CDR3 region has the DNA TGTGCCAGCAGCCAGGGGGCTGGCTATGGCTACACCTTC. Residues: CASSQGAGYGYTF.

The gene calls are TRBV12-3 or TRBV12-4 and TRBJ1-1; D is unclear. Trimming took off 6 bases at V and 7 bases at J, with 9 bases between the two ends. This CDR3 contains 11 residues. The CDR3 region is CASSPRDEAFF. CDR3 coding DNA: TGTGCCAGCAGCCCCAGAGATGAAGCTTTCTTT.

A single count supports this clone. The chain joins TRBV3-1 (or the pseudogene TRBV3-2) to TRBJ1-5; D is uncertain. This CDR3 is 13 amino acids long. Germline lookup yields CDR1 LGHDT and CDR2 YNNKEL (reference sequence). Trimming left V 0 bases short and J 5 bases short, with 5 bases between. CDR3 loop: CASSQERDQPQHF. The CDR3 region has the DNA TGTGCCAGCAGCCAAGAACGGGATCAGCCCCAGCATTTT.

This clone was detected once. The chain links TRBV19 to TRBJ2-2; 14 bases agree with TRBD2. The J segment lost 0 bases and the V segment lost 8 bases, leaving 2 bases of the junction unmatched. The CDR3 loop spans 16 amino acids. The V gene's germline CDR1 is LNHDA and CDR2 SQIVND (reference sequence). CDR3 region: CASGLAGGANTGELFF. In nucleotides, the CDR3 is TGTGCCAGTGGACTAGCGGGAGGCGCGAACACCGGGGAGCTGTTTTTT.

The V call is TRBV7-2, the J call TRBJ2-7; D may be TRBD1 or TRBD2 (5 bases each). The CDR3 covers 13 residues. Trimming cost V 5 bases and J 3 bases, with 11 bases left between them. Germline V gives CDR1 SGHTA, CDR2 FQGNSA. The CDR3 is CASSPGRIYEQYF. The CDR3 region has the DNA TGTGCCAGCAGCCCGGGACGAATCTACGAGCAGTACTTC.

This chain links TRBV10-3 with TRBJ2-7, with 9 bases aligning to TRBD1. Germline V lookup: CDR1 ENHRY, CDR2 SYGVKD. V gave up 8 bases and J gave up 7 bases; unmatched junction bases: 9. CDR3 size: 13 residues. The CDR3 DNA sequence: TGTGCCATCGGCCCCGGGACAGGGATTGAGCAGTACTTC. It is translated as CAIGPGTGIEQYF.

This clone was seen once. The chain combines TRBV19 with TRBJ2-7; 8 positions agree with TRBD2. Per germline, CDR1 LNHDA and CDR2 SQIVND (reference sequence). The CDR3 has 15 residues. The V and J ends lost 2 bases and 2 bases, in that order; junction bases with no gene match: 5. As DNA, the CDR3 is TGTGCCAGTAGTATACAAGCGGGAGAGGCCTACGAGCAGTACTTC. This encodes CASSIQAGEAYEQYF.

The chain joins TRBV2 to TRBJ1-5; no clear D gene. This CDR3 has 15 residues. Germline loops: CDR1 SNHLY, CDR2 FYNNEI. V lost 6 bases and J lost 1, with 13 bases in between. The CDR3 sequence is CASSEIGKSNQPQHF. CDR3 in DNA: TGTGCCAGCAGCGAAATAGGGAAGAGCAATCAGCCCCAGCATTTT.

Points on this clone: This sample includes further DNA sequences coding for the same CDR3. This chain links TRBV19 with TRBJ2-2, with D possibly TRBD2 on 6 matching bases. The CDR3 has 13 residues. V gave up 3 bases and J gave up 6 bases, with 8 bases separating them. CDR1 and CDR2 (germline): LNHDA, SQIVND (reference sequence). The CDR3 loop reads CASSMGGSGELFF. As DNA, the CDR3 is TGTGCCAGTAGTATGGGGGGTTCCGGGGAGCTGTTTTTT.

The chain combines TRBV30 with TRBJ2-1, with D possibly being TRBD1 (6 bases). CDR1 and CDR2 from the germline V gene are GTSNPN and SVGIG (reference sequence). Trimming removed 4 bases from V and 4 bases from J, with 14 bases in between. The CDR3 extends over 14 amino acids. The CDR3 is CAWNRDNRYNEQFF. DNA for the CDR3: TGTGCCTGGAACCGGGACAACAGATACAATGAGCAGTTCTTC.

This clone has just one count. The V call is TRBV30, the J call TRBJ2-2; D perhaps matches TRBD1 (6 bases). V lost 0 bases, J lost 7 bases, and 15 bases lay in between. CDR3 length: 15 amino acids. Looked up from germline, CDR1 is GTSNPN and CDR2 is SVGIG (reference sequence). DNA of the CDR3: TGTGCCTGGAGTGTCTCAGGGGTGGATGGCGGGGAGCTGTTTTTT. Its protein product is CAWSVSGVDGGELFF.

The chain links TRBV10-3 to TRBJ2-5, with D hard to call. The germline V gene has CDR1 ENHRY and CDR2 SYGVKD. The CDR3 covers 14 residues. The V end lost 10 bases, the J end lost 2 bases, and 17 bases lay between the germline ends. DNA of the CDR3: TGTGCCACCCTCCCGACCGACCAGCAAGAGACCCAGTACTTC. Protein sequence: CATLPTDQQETQYF.

The V gene is TRBV11-2, the J gene TRBJ2-7; D is ambiguous. Per germline, CDR1 SGHAT and CDR2 FQNNGV. CDR3 length equals 12 residues. Trimming cost V 6 bases and J 5 bases, with 11 bases left between them. CDR3 loop: CASSDVVDEQYF. DNA of the CDR3: TGTGCCAGCAGTGACGTGGTCGACGAGCAGTACTTC.

The chain has TRBV3-1 (or the pseudogene TRBV3-2) and TRBJ2-3, with TRBD1 identical over 10 bases. The J segment lost 5 bases and the V segment lost 4 bases, leaving 6 bases of the junction unmatched. Germline CDR1 is LGHDT and CDR2 is YNNKEL (reference sequence). The CDR3 loop spans 15 amino acids. The CDR3 nucleotides read TGTGCCAGCAGCCCGCGACAGGGGGCTGAAGATACGCAGTATTTT. This codes for CASSPRQGAEDTQYF.

The genes are TRBV12-3 or TRBV12-4 and TRBJ1-1, with TRBD1 matching over 8 bases. The CDR3 is 13 amino acids. V lost 7 bases and J lost 4; bases outside the gene matches: 5. The chain's CDR3 is CASTLQGGTEAFF. CDR3 sequence (DNA): TGTGCCAGCACTCTACAGGGGGGCACTGAAGCTTTCTTT.

The J gene is TRBJ1-2, the V gene TRBV6-5; TRBD1 might be the D (6 bases). CDR1 MNHEY and CDR2 SVGAGI come from the germline V gene. The CDR3 contains 13 residues. Deletions cut 6 bases from V and 5 bases from J, with 13 bases between. The CDR3 region has the DNA TGTGCCAGCAGCTCTTCCCAGGGGTATGGCTACACCTTC. Protein sequence: CASSSSQGYGYTF.

The chain couples TRBV9 to TRBJ1-4; the D gene is possibly TRBD1 (6 bases). The ends were cut back, 3 bases at V and 7 bases at J, with 13 bases in the middle. CDR3 length: 14 residues. CDR1 and CDR2 (germline): SGDLS, YYNGEE. The CDR3 is CASSGQESGEKLFF. As DNA, the CDR3 is TGTGCCAGCAGCGGACAGGAGTCAGGTGAAAAACTGTTTTTT.

This chain uses TRBV4-1 with TRBJ2-5, with D perhaps TRBD1 or TRBD2 (5 bases each). This CDR3 spans 17 amino acids. The V gene lost 1 base and the J gene lost 2 bases, with 17 bases spanning the gap. CDR1 and CDR2 (germline): MGHRA, YSYEKL. This CDR3 is CASSQVTSPGPQETQYF. The CDR3 coding sequence is TGCGCCAGCAGCCAAGTGACAAGTCCGGGACCGCAAGAGACCCAGTACTTC.

The chain couples TRBV6-6 to TRBJ1-4, with 9 bases fitting TRBD1. Germline lookup yields CDR1 MNHNY and CDR2 SVGAGI (reference sequence). V lost 5 bases to trimming and J lost 4 bases; unmatched junction nucleotides: 5. The CDR3 is made up of 15 amino acids. The CDR3 DNA sequence: TGTGCCAGCAGTCCCCCGGGACAGGGTAATGAAAAACTGTTTTTT. Translation gives CASSPPGQGNEKLFF.

The chain carries TRBV2 and TRBJ2-7; TRBD2 is a possible D gene (6 bases). Trimming took 7 bases from V and 1 from J, leaving 14 bases between them. This CDR3 has 14 residues. The germline gives CDR1 SNHLY, CDR2 FYNNEI. The CDR3 loop reads CASKNRDSSYEQYF. The DNA for the CDR3 is TGTGCCAGCAAAAACCGGGACTCGTCCTACGAGCAGTACTTC. Full variable domain (outside the CDR3, taken from reference TRBV2 and TRBJ2-7): EPEVTQTPSHQVTQMGQEVILRCVPISNHLYFYWYRQILGQKVEFLVSFYNNEISEKSEIFDDQFSVERPDGSNFTLKIRSTKLEDSAMYFCASKNRDSSYEQYFGPGTRLTVT.

The genes are TRBV24-1 and TRBJ2-1; 11 bases are shared with TRBD2. The V and J ends lost 3 bases and 9 bases, in that order; junction bases with no gene match: 6. Germline assignment: CDR1 KGHDR and CDR2 SFDVKD. This CDR3 contains 15 residues. CDR3 sequence (DNA): TGTGCCACCAGTGATCTCGGGACTAGCGGAGGTGAGCAGTTCTTC. Protein sequence: CATSDLGTSGGEQFF.

This chain uses TRBV20-1 with TRBJ2-7, with D maybe TRBD2 (5 bases). Germline V CDR1 and CDR2: DFQATT, SNEGSKA (reference sequence). The CDR3 sequence is 14 residues long. The germline V and J ends were trimmed by 3 bases and 0 bases, with 12 bases remaining between them. In nucleotides, the CDR3 is TGCAGTGCTAGTCGGAGGTTCCCCTCCTACGAGCAGTACTTC. Amino acids: CSASRRFPSYEQYF.

This clone has a single count. The rearrangement uses TRBV10-3 and TRBJ1-5; the D is unclear. CDR1 and CDR2 from the germline V gene are ENHRY and SYGVKD. The CDR3 has 12 amino acids. V lost 4 bases and J lost 1, with 2 bases in between. CDR3 in DNA: TGTGCCATCAGTGCGAGCAATCAGCCCCAGCATTTT. Its translation is CAISASNQPQHF.

The V and J genes are TRBV2 and TRBJ1-1; TRBD1 matches at 7 bases. After removal of 5 bases from V and 3 bases from J, the junction contained 3 bases not matched to a gene. The length of the CDR3 is 13 residues. Germline CDR1 SNHLY, CDR2 FYNNEI. In DNA form, the CDR3 reads TGTGCCAGCAGTAGCACAGGGGACACTGAAGCTTTCTTT. Protein product: CASSSTGDTEAFF.

The chain uses TRBV5-4 and TRBJ2-1; D is uncertain. CDR1 is SGHNT and CDR2 is YYREEE in the germline V gene (reference sequence). V lost 5 bases to trimming and J lost 5 bases, with 5 bases between them. This CDR3 is 11 amino acids long. CDR3 nucleotide sequence: TGTGCCAGCAGAAATGACAATGAGCAGTTCTTC. Residues: CASRNDNEQFF.

This chain uses TRBV6-5 with TRBJ2-7; 8 positions agree with TRBD1. The CDR3 is 15 residues long. J lost 6 bases, V lost 0 bases, and 7 bases had no gene match. Germline V gene data show CDR1 as MNHEY and CDR2 as SVGAGI. The CDR3 loop is CASSYSQGAHVEQYF. The CDR3 bases are TGTGCCAGCAGTTACTCCCAGGGGGCGCACGTCGAGCAGTACTTC.

Note on this clone: The junction departs from the called germline gene at one end, perhaps through a read error. The rearrangement links TRBV19 to TRBJ2-5; no firm D call. The CDR3 runs to 14 residues. In germline, CDR1 is LNHDA, CDR2 SQIVND (reference sequence). The CDR3 DNA follows: TGTGCCAGTAGTTTAGAAAGGTTTTCTGGGACCCAGTACTTC. Translated, it gives CASSLERFSGTQYF. Complete variable domain (other parts from reference TRBV19 and TRBJ2-5): DGGITQSPKYLFRKEGQNVTLSCEQNLNHDAMYWYRQDPGQGLRLIYYSQIVNDFQKGDIAEGYSVSREKKESFPLTVTSAQKNPTAFYLCASSLERFSGTQYFGPGTRLLVL.

The V and J genes are TRBV7-2 and TRBJ2-7; TRBD1 matches 12 bases. CDR3 length: 15 residues. V lost 6 bases and J lost 8; bases outside the gene matches: 11. Germline CDR1 is SGHTA and CDR2 is FQGNSA. The CDR3 DNA is TGTGCCAGCAGTTCCTCGGGACAGGGGGCTGTAAAGCAGTACTTC. Translated: CASSSSGQGAVKQYF.

The chain recombines TRBV7-9 with TRBJ2-7; no firm D call. Germline-derived CDR1 and CDR2 are SEHNR and FQNEAQ (reference sequence). V lost 3 bases to trimming and J lost 3 bases, with 6 bases between them. CDR3 length: 12 amino acids. CDR3 residues: CASSFDHYEQYF. CDR3 sequence (DNA): TGTGCCAGCAGCTTCGACCACTACGAGCAGTACTTC.